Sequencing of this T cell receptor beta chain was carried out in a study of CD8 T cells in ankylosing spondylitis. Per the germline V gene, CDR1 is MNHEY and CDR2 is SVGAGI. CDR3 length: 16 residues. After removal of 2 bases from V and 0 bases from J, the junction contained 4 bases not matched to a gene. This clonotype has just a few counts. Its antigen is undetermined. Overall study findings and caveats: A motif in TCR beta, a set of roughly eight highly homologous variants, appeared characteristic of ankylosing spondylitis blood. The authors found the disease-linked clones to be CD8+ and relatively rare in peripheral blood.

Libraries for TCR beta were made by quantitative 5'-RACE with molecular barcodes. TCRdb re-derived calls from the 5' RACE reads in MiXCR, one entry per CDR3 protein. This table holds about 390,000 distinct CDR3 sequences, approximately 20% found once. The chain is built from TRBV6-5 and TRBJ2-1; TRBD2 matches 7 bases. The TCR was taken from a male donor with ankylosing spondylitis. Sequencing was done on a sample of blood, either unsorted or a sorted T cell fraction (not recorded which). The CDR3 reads CASSYVAGASYNEQFF. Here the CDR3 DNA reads TGTGCCAGCAGTTACGTGGCGGGAGCCTCCTACAATGAGCAGTTCTTC.